This T cell receptor (beta chain) was found in a study of CD8+ T cells in alopecia areata. As to treatment: oral pan-JAK inhibitor, 5-10 mg twice daily. Those with alopecia areata gave lesional scalp punch biopsies and peripheral blood. PBMCs provided sorted CD4+ and CD8+ T cells. This clone was seen more than once but under ten times. In germline, CDR1 is SQVTM, CDR2 ANQGSEA. There are 13 residues in the CDR3. V dropped 3 bases and J dropped 4; count of bases not matched to a gene: 4. Once RNA had been extracted, it was reverse transcribed into cDNA to act as the sequencing template. The repertoire was sequenced with immunoSEQ multiplex PCR; TCRdb's copy has only in-frame clones and lacks some. The sample consists of roughly 170,000 clones, 58% of them appearing once.

This clonotype originated in a human donor with alopecia areata. The starting material was CD8+ T cells sorted from blood, obtained at week 24, from a patient treated with tofacitinib. The V and J genes are TRBV29-1 and TRBJ1-2; TRBD1 agrees at 8 bases. The CDR3 loop reads CSVEDRVTYGYTF. The CDR3 region has the DNA TGCAGCGTTGAGGACAGGGTCACCTATGGCTACACCTTC.